This TCR beta chain appears in the sequencing data of a study of OX40 agonist ivuxolimab in advanced cancers. Whole-study findings and limits: It was not determined which antigens were specifically recognized by the peripheral T cells that had undergone clonal expansion. Expansion of clones was among the lowest in partial responders at 0.1-3.0 mg/kg. Expanded clones tended on average to be more numerous among CD8+ T cells than CD4+.

This clone came up once. Its antigen is unidentified. A history of autoimmune disease or systemic immunosuppression excluded patients. The CDR3 runs 16 residues. The V segment lost 4 bases and the J segment 4 bases; nucleotides outside the gene matches: 7. Per the germline V gene, CDR1 is SGHRS and CDR2 is YFSETQ. Clones were read by immunoSEQ multiplex PCR, and TCRdb kept only the in-frame ones, dropping some. The data contain about 72,000 clones, 85% to 90% of them singletons. This chain links TRBV5-1 with TRBJ2-2; 10 nucleotides align to TRBD2. The receptor was derived from an adult with an advanced solid tumor such as melanoma, head and neck, liver or kidney cancer. The sequenced sample was CD4+ or CD8+ T cells sorted from blood, obtained in a trial of the OX40 agonist ivuxolimab. CDR3 in amino acids: CASSLLAGAVTGELFF. DNA for the CDR3: TGCGCCAGCAGCCTTCTAGCGGGAGCCGTCACCGGGGAGCTGTTTTTT.